This record looks at one T cell receptor (beta chain) sequence and its context. The antigen it binds to is not known. No clone much larger than this one lies a single base away; base qualities are absent. From the cysteine through the phenylalanine, the CDR3 covers 14 amino acids. The sequence is cut down to CDR3 DNA, 42 bases in frame from base 1. The germline V gene specifies KGHSH as CDR1 and LQKENI as CDR2. The junction shows trimming of 2 bases on V and 1 base on J, plus 7 bases between the germline ends. The entry originates in a study of blood T cell repertoires in COVID-19 (TCRdb year 2020). Notes on the research overall: The collaborator samples originated in the United States, Italy and Spain and spanned the acute and convalescent phases of COVID-19. The sample metadata nearly always contained a de-identified subject ID, COVID-19 status, age in years and sex. The repertoires were made available in a free public database intended to serve as a resource for research on the immune response to SARS-CoV-2. Deeply sampled blood TCRbeta repertoires from subjects exposed to, actively infected with, or recovered from COVID-19 were included in the dataset. The material from the prospective study consisted of cDNA or gDNA derived from T cells, B-cell-depleted T cells, or PBMCs. Where HLA class I and class II types were available, the types were taken from metadata supplied by the sample provider, not from assay-based typing. Samples came from the ongoing ImmuneRACE study (first 160 participants) plus 1,254 subjects from 6 global collaborators. Points the paper makes about the study in general: Clinical and demographic metadata were provided uncurated, with the amount varying by source and participant.

Whole blood was collected in K2EDTA tubes by collaborating institutions according to the institutions' own protocols. For TCRbeta analysis, collaborators shipped samples in one of three forms: frozen whole blood, isolated PBMCs, or DNA extracted from either of those sample types. The immunoSEQ Assay, a bias-controlled multiplex PCR, was used to amplify TCRbeta CDR3 regions from genomic DNA. The authors processed their data as follows. Nucleated cell counts per sample were estimated from amplification of reference gene primers within the assay. Sequence reads were collapsed and filtered to measure the absolute abundance of every unique TCRbeta CDR3 rearrangement. For each sample, productive Simpson clonality was calculated as the square root of Simpson's diversity index across productive rearrangements. TCRdb carries this immuneACCESS record with in-frame sequences only. Its versions omit some clonotypes, under half of them owing to an unresolved V gene in the studies checked, with the rest unexplained. The V and J calls and clone size were taken over from that table, and D and trimming were inferred from the DNA. The sample table holds roughly 170,000 clones, of which approximately 80% were seen once. The ten largest clones take up roughly 6.8% of the sample.

The sequence links TRBV18 to TRBJ2-3, and perhaps TRBD2 as D gene, on 5 matching bases. Source material: peripheral blood. The clonotype was recovered from a human donor in a cohort sampled during active COVID-19. At the DNA level, the sequence is TGTGCCAGCTCACCAGCGGGTGGCACAGATACGCAGTATTTT. Its protein reads: CASSPAGGTDTQYF.